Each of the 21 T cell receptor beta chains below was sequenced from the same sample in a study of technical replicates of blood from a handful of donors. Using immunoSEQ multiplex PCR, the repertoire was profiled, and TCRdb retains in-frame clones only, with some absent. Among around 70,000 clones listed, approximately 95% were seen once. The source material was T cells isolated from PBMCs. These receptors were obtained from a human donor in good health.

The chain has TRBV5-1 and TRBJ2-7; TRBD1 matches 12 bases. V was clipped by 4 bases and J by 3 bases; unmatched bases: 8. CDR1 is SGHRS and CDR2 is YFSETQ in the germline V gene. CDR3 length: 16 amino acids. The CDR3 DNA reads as TGCGCCAGCAGCCCGGGACAGGGGGCGCCCTACTACGAGCAGTACTTC. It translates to CASSPGQGAPYYEQYF.

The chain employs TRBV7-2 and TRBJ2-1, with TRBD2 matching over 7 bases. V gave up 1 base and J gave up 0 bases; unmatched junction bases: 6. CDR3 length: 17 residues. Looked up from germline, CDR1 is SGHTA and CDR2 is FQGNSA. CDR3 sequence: CASSLEPGGSSYNEQFF. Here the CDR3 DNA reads TGTGCCAGCAGCTTAGAGCCTGGCGGGAGCTCCTACAATGAGCAGTTCTTC.

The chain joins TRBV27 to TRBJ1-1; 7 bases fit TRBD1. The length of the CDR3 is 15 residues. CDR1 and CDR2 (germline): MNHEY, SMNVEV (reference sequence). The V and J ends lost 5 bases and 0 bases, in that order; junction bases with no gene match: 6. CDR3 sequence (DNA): TGTGCCAGCAGTCCCACGGGACAGTTGAACACTGAAGCTTTCTTT. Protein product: CASSPTGQLNTEAFF.

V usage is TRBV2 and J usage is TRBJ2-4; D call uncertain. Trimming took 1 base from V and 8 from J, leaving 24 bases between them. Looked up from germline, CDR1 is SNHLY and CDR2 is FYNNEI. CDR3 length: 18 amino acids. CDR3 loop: CASSEGTFRYGLEDIQYF. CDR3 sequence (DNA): TGTGCCAGCAGTGAAGGAACCTTCCGATATGGCCTAGAAGACATTCAGTACTTC.

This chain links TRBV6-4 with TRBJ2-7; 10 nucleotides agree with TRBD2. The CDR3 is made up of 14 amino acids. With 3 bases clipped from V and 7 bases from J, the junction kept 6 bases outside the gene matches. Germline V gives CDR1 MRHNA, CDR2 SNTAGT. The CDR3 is CASSELAGVGEQYF. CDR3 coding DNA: TGTGCCAGCAGTGAGCTAGCGGGAGTGGGGGAGCAGTACTTC.

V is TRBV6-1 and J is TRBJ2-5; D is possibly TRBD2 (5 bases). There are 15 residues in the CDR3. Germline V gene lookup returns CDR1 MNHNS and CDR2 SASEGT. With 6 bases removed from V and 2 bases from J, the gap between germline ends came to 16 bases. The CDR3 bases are TGTGCCAGCAGATATAGTCTGGAGCGGCAAGAGACCCAGTACTTC. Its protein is CASRYSLERQETQYF.

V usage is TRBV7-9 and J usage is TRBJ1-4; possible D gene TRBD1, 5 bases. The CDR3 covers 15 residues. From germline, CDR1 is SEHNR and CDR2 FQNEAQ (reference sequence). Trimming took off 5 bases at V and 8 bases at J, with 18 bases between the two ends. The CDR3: CASSAFGREDEKLFF. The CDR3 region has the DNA TGTGCCAGCAGCGCTTTCGGCAGGGAAGACGAAAAACTGTTTTTT.

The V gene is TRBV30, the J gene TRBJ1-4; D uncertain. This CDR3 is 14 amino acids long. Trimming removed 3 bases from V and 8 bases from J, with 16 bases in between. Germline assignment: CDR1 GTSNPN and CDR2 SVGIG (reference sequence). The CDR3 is CAWSGRLLREKLFF. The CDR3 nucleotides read TGTGCCTGGAGCGGTCGGTTGCTTCGGGAAAAACTGTTTTTT.

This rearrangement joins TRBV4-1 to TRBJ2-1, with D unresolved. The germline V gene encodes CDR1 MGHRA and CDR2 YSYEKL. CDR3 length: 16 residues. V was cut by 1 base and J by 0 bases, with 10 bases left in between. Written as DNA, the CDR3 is TGCGCCAGCAGCCAAGTGGGCCAGAGCTCCTACAATGAGCAGTTCTTC. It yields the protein CASSQVGQSSYNEQFF.

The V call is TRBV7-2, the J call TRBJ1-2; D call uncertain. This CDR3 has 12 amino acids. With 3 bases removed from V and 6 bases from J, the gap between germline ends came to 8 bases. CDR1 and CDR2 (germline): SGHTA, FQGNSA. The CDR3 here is CASSFLVDGYTF. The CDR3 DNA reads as TGTGCCAGCAGCTTTTTAGTAGATGGCTACACCTTC.

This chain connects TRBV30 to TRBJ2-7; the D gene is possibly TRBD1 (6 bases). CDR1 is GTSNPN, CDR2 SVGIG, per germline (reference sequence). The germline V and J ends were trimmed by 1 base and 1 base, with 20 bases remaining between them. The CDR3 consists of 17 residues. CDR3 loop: CAWSAGLLRDKSYEQYF. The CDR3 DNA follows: TGTGCCTGGAGTGCCGGATTACTCCGGGACAAATCCTACGAGCAGTACTTC.

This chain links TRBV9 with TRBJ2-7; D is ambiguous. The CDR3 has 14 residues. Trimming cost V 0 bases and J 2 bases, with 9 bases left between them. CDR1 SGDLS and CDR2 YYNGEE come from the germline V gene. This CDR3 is CASSVGLTAYEQYF. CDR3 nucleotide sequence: TGTGCCAGCAGCGTAGGACTTACCGCCTACGAGCAGTACTTC.

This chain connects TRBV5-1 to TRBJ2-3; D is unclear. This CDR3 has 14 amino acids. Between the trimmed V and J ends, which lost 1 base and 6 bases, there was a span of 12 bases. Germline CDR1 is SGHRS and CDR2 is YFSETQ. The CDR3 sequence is CASSLNRVSDTQYF. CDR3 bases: TGCGCCAGCAGCTTGAACCGGGTGTCGGATACGCAGTATTTT.

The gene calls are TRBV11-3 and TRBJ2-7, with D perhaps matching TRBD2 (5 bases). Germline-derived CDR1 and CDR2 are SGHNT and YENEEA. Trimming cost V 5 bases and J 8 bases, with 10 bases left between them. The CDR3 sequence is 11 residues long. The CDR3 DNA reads TGTGCCAGCAGCACCGCCGGGAAGCAGTACTTC. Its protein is CASSTAGKQYF.

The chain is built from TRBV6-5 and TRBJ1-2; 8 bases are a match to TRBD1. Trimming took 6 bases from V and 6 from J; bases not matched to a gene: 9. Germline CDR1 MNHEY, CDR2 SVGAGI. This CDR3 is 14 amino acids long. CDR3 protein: CASSRDRSRHGYTF. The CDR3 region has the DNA TGTGCCAGCAGCCGGGACAGGTCGAGGCATGGCTACACCTTC.

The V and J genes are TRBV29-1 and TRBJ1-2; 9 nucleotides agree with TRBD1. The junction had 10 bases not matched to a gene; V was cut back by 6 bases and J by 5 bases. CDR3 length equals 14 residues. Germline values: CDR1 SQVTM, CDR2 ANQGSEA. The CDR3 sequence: CSVTVGTGTYGYTF. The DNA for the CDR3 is TGCAGCGTGACGGTTGGGACAGGGACGTATGGCTACACCTTC.

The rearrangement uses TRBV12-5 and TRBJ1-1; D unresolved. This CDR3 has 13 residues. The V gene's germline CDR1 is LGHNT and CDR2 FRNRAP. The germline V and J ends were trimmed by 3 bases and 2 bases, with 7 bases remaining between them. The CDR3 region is CASGFSRNTEAFF. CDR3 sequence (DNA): TGTGCTAGTGGTTTTAGTCGTAACACTGAAGCTTTCTTT. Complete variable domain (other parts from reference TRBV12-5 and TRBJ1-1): DARVTQTPRHKVTEMGQEVTMRCQPILGHNTVFWYRQTMMQGLELLAYFRNRAPLDDSGMPKDRFSAEMPDATLATLKIQPSEPRDSAVYFCASGFSRNTEAFFGQGTRLTVV.

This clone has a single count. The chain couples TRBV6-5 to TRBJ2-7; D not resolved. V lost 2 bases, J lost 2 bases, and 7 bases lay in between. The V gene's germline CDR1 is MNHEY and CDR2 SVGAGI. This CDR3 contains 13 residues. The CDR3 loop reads CASSYTETYEQYF. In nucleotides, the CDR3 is TGTGCCAGCAGTTACACGGAGACCTACGAGCAGTACTTC.

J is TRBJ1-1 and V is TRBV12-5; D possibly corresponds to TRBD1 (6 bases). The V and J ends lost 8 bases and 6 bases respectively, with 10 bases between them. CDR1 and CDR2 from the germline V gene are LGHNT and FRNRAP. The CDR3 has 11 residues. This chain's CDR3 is CASTGSAEAFF. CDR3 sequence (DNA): TGTGCTAGTACAGGGTCCGCTGAAGCTTTCTTT.

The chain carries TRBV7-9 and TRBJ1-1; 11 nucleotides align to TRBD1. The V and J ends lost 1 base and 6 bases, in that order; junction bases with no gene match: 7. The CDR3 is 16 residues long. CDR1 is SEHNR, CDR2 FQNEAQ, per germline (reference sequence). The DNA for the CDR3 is TGTGCCAGCAGCTTAGATTTGGACAGGGGGCAAGCTGAAGCTTTCTTT. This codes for CASSLDLDRGQAEAFF.

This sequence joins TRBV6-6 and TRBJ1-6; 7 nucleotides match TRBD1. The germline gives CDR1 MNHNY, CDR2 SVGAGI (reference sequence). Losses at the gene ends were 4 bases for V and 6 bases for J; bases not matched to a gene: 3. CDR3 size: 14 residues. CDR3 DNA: TGTGCCAGCAGTTCCTGGGACAGTAATTCACCCCTCCACTTT. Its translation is CASSSWDSNSPLHF.